The present entry profiles one T cell receptor (beta chain) with its context. The data are from a study of tumor-infiltrating lymphocytes in localized non-small cell lung cancer. This CDR3 is built from 16 residues. Deletions cut 1 base from V and 5 bases from J, with 19 bases between. CDR1 is SGDLS and CDR2 is YYNGEE in the germline V gene. Sequencing used immunoSEQ multiplex PCR; TCRdb keeps in-frame clones, though not all of them. The profile shows about 13,000 clones, more than 65% of them singletons. This receptor was obtained from a human donor with non-small cell lung cancer. What was sequenced was lung tumor tissue. This chain uses TRBV9 with TRBJ2-7; D not resolved. The CDR3 sequence: CASSVSGLSPGDEQYF. CDR3 DNA sequence: TGTGCCAGCAGCGTATCCGGGCTATCCCCTGGGGACGAGCAGTACTTC.